This T cell receptor beta chain was identified during a study of T-cell reconstitution after alpha-beta-depleted transplantation in children. Overall study findings and caveats: Recipient T cells and thymic progenitors that survived gave rise to the high TCRbeta diversity observed at day 60 in some patients. After transplant, at about two months, alpha-beta T cells were reportedly derived from several hundred expanded graft clones. From newly produced T cells came most of the T-cell counts and diversity one year after transplant.

Trimming cost V 1 base and J 1 base; bases outside gene matches: 3. Germline CDR1 reads SGHNT; CDR2 reads YYREEE (reference sequence). This CDR3 is 15 amino acids long. Unique molecular identifiers featured in how the TCRbeta library was prepared. TCRdb independently ran MiXCR on the PCR reads; one entry per CDR3 protein. The sample consists of roughly 420,000 distinct CDR3 sequences, around 15% of them appearing once. This clonotype turned up a few times. Its antigen is undetermined. The source of this sequence is a boy in the first two years of life who had a stem cell transplant for Wiskott-Aldrich syndrome, so the T cells may come from the graft donor. This chain links TRBV5-4 with TRBJ1-1; 8 bases are a match to TRBD1. This material consisted of PBMCs, mostly from graft donor cells, taken 360 days after TCRalphabeta/CD19-depleted stem cell transplant. The CDR3 reads CASSLWDRPNTEAFF. The DNA for the CDR3 is TGTGCCAGCAGCTTGTGGGACAGGCCGAACACTGAAGCTTTCTTT. Looking up the rest from reference TRBV5-4 and TRBJ1-1 gives the full variable domain: ETGVTQSPTHLIKTRGQQVTLRCSSQSGHNTVSWYQQALGQGPQFIFQYYREEENGRGNFPPRFSGLQFPNYSSELNVNALELDDSALYLCASSLWDRPNTEAFFGQGTRLTVV.